This entry lists 23 T cell receptor beta chains sequenced from one sample in a study of T cells of healthy individuals. TCRdb recomputed calls from the 5' RACE reads with MiXCR, one row per CDR3 protein. Of around 40,000 distinct CDR3 sequences detected, roughly 4.3% appear once; the ten largest clones hold about 10%. These TCRs come from a human donor in good health.

This clonotype has just a few counts. This rearrangement joins TRBV28 to TRBJ2-7, with D possibly being TRBD2 (5 bases). The CDR3 consists of 14 residues. The germline V and J ends were trimmed by 3 bases and 2 bases, with 11 bases remaining between them. The germline V gene encodes CDR1 MDHEN and CDR2 SYDVKM. The CDR3 region is CASSLRGSAYEQYF. CDR3 DNA sequence: TGTGCCAGCAGTTTGCGCGGGTCGGCCTACGAGCAGTACTTC.

This clonotype was seen at least ten times. This chain links TRBV29-1 with TRBJ1-1, with D possibly being TRBD1 (5 bases). V lost 1 base and J 6 bases, leaving 21 bases between the germline ends. Germline values: CDR1 SQVTM, CDR2 ANQGSEA. This CDR3 contains 16 residues. The CDR3 region is CSVEGDISRGRPEAFF. CDR3 nucleotide sequence: TGCAGCGTTGAAGGGGATATCTCGAGGGGCCGGCCTGAAGCTTTCTTT.

This clonotype was recorded many times. The chain joins TRBV14 to TRBJ2-7, with a weak D call TRBD1 (6 bases). V was shortened by 2 bases and J by 3 bases, with 11 bases between the two germline ends. CDR1 and CDR2 (germline): SGHDN, FVKESK. The CDR3 covers 14 residues. The CDR3 loop reads CASSQRTENYEQYF. As DNA, the CDR3 is TGTGCCAGCAGCCAACGGACAGAGAACTACGAGCAGTACTTC.

The rearrangement links TRBV19 to TRBJ2-5; D not certain. Looked up from germline, CDR1 is LNHDA and CDR2 is SQIVND (reference sequence). Trimming left V 3 bases short and J 5 bases short, with 16 bases between. The CDR3 is 15 residues long. DNA for the CDR3: TGTGCCAGTAGTATCGGTAGCAGGCCATGGGAGACCCAGTACTTC. Translating gives CASSIGSRPWETQYF.

This clonotype was observed many times. J is TRBJ1-2 and V is TRBV10-2, with 7 bases identical to TRBD1. After removal of 4 bases from V and 5 bases from J, the junction contained 4 bases not matched to a gene. The CDR3 loop spans 13 amino acids. Germline CDR1 and CDR2: WSHSY and SAAADI. The chain's CDR3 is CASSVQGEYGYTF. CDR3 nucleotide sequence: TGCGCCAGCAGTGTCCAGGGGGAGTATGGCTACACCTTC.

This clonotype was counted many times. The chain couples TRBV6-2 or TRBV6-3 to TRBJ1-1; the match to TRBD1 covers 7 bases. The germline gives CDR1 MNHEY, CDR2 SVGEGT. The CDR3 loop spans 12 amino acids. Germline trimming cut 6 bases from V and 6 bases from J; bases unmatched to any gene: 4. The CDR3, as DNA: TGTGCCAGCAGGACAGGGATTTCTGAAGCTTTCTTT. Residues: CASRTGISEAFF.

This clonotype was seen many times. The rearrangement joins TRBV20-1 to TRBJ2-1, with TRBD2 matching 8 bases. The CDR3 consists of 14 residues. Germline CDR1 DFQATT, CDR2 SNEGSKA (reference sequence). The V gene end was trimmed by 6 bases and the J gene end by 5 bases; junction bases not matched to a gene: 9. The DNA for the CDR3 is TGCAGTGCGCCCTGGCGGGGGGACCACAATGAGCAGTTCTTC. Its protein is CSAPWRGDHNEQFF.

This chain uses TRBV27 with TRBJ2-3; D may match TRBD1 or TRBD2 (6 bases each). The V end was cut by 8 bases, the J end by 5 bases, with 17 bases between. CDR3 length equals 14 residues. Germline lookup yields CDR1 MNHEY and CDR2 SMNVEV (reference sequence). The CDR3 DNA reads TGTGCCAGCGGCCGGCCGGGGGCTGGAGATACGCAGTATTTT. Its protein product is CASGRPGAGDTQYF.

This clonotype was seen repeatedly, ten times or more. The rearrangement links TRBV18 to TRBJ1-5; 7 bases line up with TRBD1. This CDR3 is built from 15 residues. Germline V gene lookup returns CDR1 KGHSH and CDR2 LQKENI. J lost 0 bases, V lost 5 bases, and 4 bases had no gene match. CDR3 loop: CASSSQGGSNQPQHF. In DNA form, the CDR3 reads TGTGCCAGCTCAAGCCAGGGGGGTAGCAATCAGCCCCAGCATTTT.

This clonotype has only a few counts. In DNA form, the CDR3 reads TGTGCCAGCAGTCTACTAGACAGAAACTATGGCTACACCTTC. This sequence encodes CASSLLDRNYGYTF. The chain links TRBV6-6 to TRBJ1-2; D is possibly TRBD1 (5 bases). The CDR3 spans 14 residues. Trimming cost V 5 bases and J 2 bases, with 12 bases left between them. Germline V gene sequence: CDR1 MNHNY, CDR2 SVGAGI (reference sequence).

The V gene is TRBV27, the J gene TRBJ2-1, with 9 bases matching TRBD2. Germline V gene lookup returns CDR1 MNHEY and CDR2 SMNVEV (reference sequence). V lost 5 bases, J lost 2 bases, and 1 base stayed unmatched. The CDR3 has 14 residues. The CDR3 DNA follows: TGTGCCAGCAGTCTAGCGGGACCCTACAATGAGCAGTTCTTC. It yields the protein CASSLAGPYNEQFF.

This clonotype was counted ten times or more. The chain couples TRBV2 to TRBJ2-7, with 11 positions matching TRBD2. The CDR3 consists of 16 residues. Looked up from germline, CDR1 is SNHLY and CDR2 is FYNNEI. V gave up 2 bases and J gave up 0 bases; unmatched junction bases: 3. DNA for the CDR3: TGTGCCAGCAGTGAACGGGGGACTAGCGGCTCCTACGAGCAGTACTTC. Amino acids: CASSERGTSGSYEQYF.

This clonotype showed up many times. The chain couples TRBV29-1 to TRBJ2-4; tentatively, D is TRBD1 (5 bases). The germline V gene has CDR1 SQVTM and CDR2 ANQGSEA. The V gene lost 3 bases and the J gene lost 0 bases, with 21 bases spanning the gap. The CDR3 totals 18 residues. This CDR3 reads CSVEDNPTGSLAKNIQYF. The CDR3 coding sequence is TGCAGCGTTGAGGACAATCCGACTGGGTCGCTAGCCAAAAACATTCAGTACTTC.

This clonotype was picked up a small number of times. The V call is TRBV3-1, the J call TRBJ2-2; D perhaps matches TRBD2 (5 bases). The V gene's germline CDR1 is LGHDT and CDR2 YNNKEL (reference sequence). The CDR3 spans 15 residues. The V end lost 1 base, the J end lost 2 bases, and 8 bases lay between the germline ends. As DNA, the CDR3 is TGTGCCAGCAGCCAAGCGGGGTCCAACACCGGGGAGCTGTTTTTT. The encoded protein is CASSQAGSNTGELFF.

CDR3 sequence (DNA): TGTGCCAGCAGTATACAGGGTTTAGGCGAGACCCAGTACTTC. It is translated as CASSIQGLGETQYF. The genes are TRBV2 and TRBJ2-5; D might be TRBD1 (6 bases). The CDR3 totals 14 residues. The germline CDR1 and CDR2 sequences are SNHLY and FYNNEI. V gave up 5 bases and J gave up 5 bases, with 15 bases separating them.

The chain couples TRBV2 to TRBJ1-5; the D is unclear. Germline CDR1 is SNHLY and CDR2 is FYNNEI. CDR3 length: 13 amino acids. V lost 7 bases and J 9 bases, leaving 16 bases between the germline ends. CDR3 sequence reads: CASNREKKRPQHF. CDR3 bases: TGTGCCAGCAATCGTGAAAAAAAGCGGCCCCAGCATTTT.

For this clonotype: This sequence may be a read error, since a much larger clone differs from it by one base. This rearrangement joins TRBV6-2 or TRBV6-3 to TRBJ2-3, with 8 bases fitting TRBD1. This CDR3 is built from 14 residues. Germline CDR1 and CDR2: MNHEY and SVGEGT. CDR3: CASSQTGASDTKYF. DNA of the CDR3: TGTGCCAGCAGCCAGACAGGGGCCTCAGATACGAAGTATTTT.

This clonotype was found many times. The chain combines TRBV27 with TRBJ2-7; 7 nucleotides match TRBD2. Trimming removed 3 bases from V and 13 bases from J; junction bases left unmatched: 15. The germline V gene has CDR1 MNHEY and CDR2 SMNVEV (reference sequence). The CDR3 is made up of 14 amino acids. The CDR3 DNA sequence: TGTGCCAGCAGTTTGGTGGGTCCTCCGGGACTACTCTACTTC. The encoded protein is CASSLVGPPGLLYF.

In its sample, this clonotype was seen many times. The chain is built from TRBV7-2 and TRBJ2-1; the match to TRBD2 covers 10 bases. Germline V gene sequence: CDR1 SGHTA, CDR2 FQGNSA. The CDR3 loop spans 17 amino acids. The V segment lost 5 bases and the J segment 2 bases; nucleotides outside the gene matches: 9. CDR3 sequence (DNA): TGTGCCAGCAGCCTGTCGGGACTAGCGAGAGCCTACAATGAGCAGTTCTTC. It codes for CASSLSGLARAYNEQFF.

This clonotype was picked up many times. V and J are TRBV7-2 and TRBJ2-7; D is ambiguous. Germline-derived CDR1 and CDR2 are SGHTA and FQGNSA. The CDR3 runs to 16 residues. V was pared by 1 base and J by 7 bases, with 20 bases between. CDR3 protein: CASSLDSEARSVEQYF. The CDR3 region has the DNA TGTGCCAGCAGCTTAGATTCAGAAGCCCGGTCGGTGGAGCAGTACTTC.

This chain uses TRBV6-2 or TRBV6-3 with TRBJ2-1; TRBD2 matches 11 bases. Germline V gene data show CDR1 as MNHEY and CDR2 as SVGEGT. The junction had 12 bases not matched to a gene; V was cut back by 6 bases and J by 8 bases. This CDR3 has 16 amino acids. The CDR3 bases are TGTGCCAGCAGAACTACGGGACTAGCGGTTTTTGATGAGCAGTTCTTC. Amino acids: CASRTTGLAVFDEQFF.

This clonotype was seen more than once but under ten times. V is TRBV24-1 and J is TRBJ2-7; tentative D call: TRBD1 (6 bases). CDR1 is KGHDR, CDR2 SFDVKD, per germline. This CDR3 spans 15 amino acids. Trimming left V 6 bases short and J 0 bases short, with 14 bases between. CDR3 amino acids: CATSTGSGTSYEQYF. The CDR3 coding sequence is TGTGCCACCAGTACAGGGTCGGGGACCTCCTACGAGCAGTACTTC.

The chain has TRBV29-1 and TRBJ2-7; D might be TRBD2 (5 bases). The germline V and J ends were trimmed by 4 bases and 4 bases, with 14 bases remaining between them. This CDR3 is built from 13 residues. Germline V gene lookup returns CDR1 SQVTM and CDR2 ANQGSEA. The CDR3 DNA is TGCAGCGTTGTCGAGGGCGCCCGATACGAGCAGTACTTC. As protein: CSVVEGARYEQYF.